The rows below give T cell receptor beta chains drawn from one sample of a study of T-cell reconstitution after alpha-beta-depleted transplantation in children. TCRdb processed the PCR reads anew with MiXCR; each CDR3 protein has one entry. Counted here are approximately 6,800 distinct CDR3 sequences, 4% to 5.5% occurring once; the ten biggest clones make up approximately 23%. The sequenced sample was PBMCs, mostly from graft donor cells, obtained 180 days after TCRalphabeta/CD19-depleted stem cell transplant. These receptors all come from a child less than two years old who had a stem cell transplant for acute myeloid leukemia, so the T cells may come from the graft donor. Each CDR3 is given with its conserved first and last residue.

V gene,J gene,CDR3 length,CDR3 protein
TRBV4-2,TRBJ2-1,13,CASTVTTGSEQFF
TRBV2,TRBJ2-3,14,CAGKGDRSTDTQYF
TRBV11-3,TRBJ1-6,15,CASTTSSSYNSPLHF
TRBV7-9,TRBJ2-5,16,CASSDRRLAVQETQYF
TRBV28,TRBJ1-4,13,CASSLLGEEKLFF
TRBV7-9,TRBJ2-7,14,CASSDGQGPYEQYF
TRBV28,TRBJ2-5,14,CASSVAGEEETQYF
TRBV2,TRBJ2-4,11,CASSELGGQYF
TRBV28,TRBJ1-4,16,CASSLISGRENEKLFF
TRBV19,TRBJ2-2,14,CASSGPPATGELFF
TRBV15,TRBJ2-5,12,CATSFGEETQYF
TRBV28,TRBJ1-4,12,CASQTGNEKLFF
TRBV7-6,TRBJ2-7,14,CASSLAGGPYEQYF
TRBV5-1,TRBJ2-3,14,CASSGLAGEDTQYF
TRBV4-3,TRBJ1-3,15,CASSQVWDDGNTIYF
TRBV7-8,TRBJ2-2,17,CASSLKGTGGITGELFF
TRBV28,TRBJ2-3,12,CASSGVRDTQYF
TRBV20-1,TRBJ2-2,14,CSARGLAGIGELFF
TRBV2,TRBJ2-5,13,CASSEAIYVTQYF
TRBV6-5,TRBJ1-1,16,CASSYSIDRGPPEAFF